These T cell receptor beta chains were read from a single sample in a study of T cell repertoires in cytomegalovirus infection. TCRdb recomputed calls from the reads with MiXCR, one row per CDR3 protein. The table lists about 360,000 distinct CDR3 sequences, less than 20% of them singletons. The sequencing input was PBMCs. These receptors were obtained from a human donor in good health (CMV status not recorded). Some clones in this sample may be carry-over from other donors' samples. CDR3s include the opening cysteine and the closing phenylalanine or tryptophan. A D gene is named only where the DNA matches it firmly. Some rows mark clone size as missing; the rest say once, few, many or name a class of expanded clone.

J gene | clone size | V gene | D gene | CDR3 DNA | CDR3 protein
TRBJ1-1 | few | TRBV7-2 | NA | TGTGCCAGCACCCTCCGGGGCACTGAAGCTTTCTTT | CASTLRGTEAFF
TRBJ2-7 | few | TRBV10-3 | TRBD1 | TGTGCCATCAGTGATCAACAGGGGGCTAGGGAGCAGTACTTC | CAISDQQGAREQYF
TRBJ2-6 | many | TRBV7-9 | TRBD2 | TGTGCCACCAGCGGGGGCCAAGTCTCTGGGGCCAACGTCCTGACTTTC | CATSGGQVSGANVLTF
TRBJ2-1 | NA | TRBV7-6 | NA | TGTGTGGGGGGTTCAGGGGATGAGCAGTTCTTC | CVGGSGDEQFF
TRBJ2-2 | NA | TRBV9 | NA | TGTGCCAGCAGCGTAGTCTACACCGGGGAGCTGTTTTTT | CASSVVYTGELFF
TRBJ1-2 | NA | TRBV6-1 | NA | TGTGCCACCCGAGAAGGGTTCTATGGCTACACCTTC | CATREGFYGYTF
TRBJ2-1 | many | TRBV4-1 | NA | TGCGCCAGCAGGCGAGCTCGGGGATCGAACAATGAGCAGTTCTTC | CASRRARGSNNEQFF
TRBJ2-6 | once | TRBV10-3 | TRBD2 | TGTGCCACGCAGGGAGGGAGTCTATCTGGGGCCAACGTCCTGACTTTC | CATQGGSLSGANVLTF
TRBJ2-1 | many | TRBV7-2 | NA | TGTGCCAGCAGCCCCCGACGGGGCAGGTACAATGAGCAGTTCTTC | CASSPRRGRYNEQFF
TRBJ1-5 | few | TRBV12-3/TRBV12-4 | NA | TGTGCCAGCTCCCCCCCCGGGGTGGCTAGCAATCAGCCCCAGCATTTT | CASSPPGVASNQPQHF
TRBJ1-1 | few | TRBV2 | NA | TGTGCCAGCAGTGATGGGGGGTACACTGAAGCTTTCTTT | CASSDGGYTEAFF
TRBJ2-3 | few | TRBV19 | TRBD2 | TGTGCCAGTAGAAAAGCGGGAGGGCGTGATACGCAGTATTTT | CASRKAGGRDTQYF
TRBJ2-4 | NA | TRBV7-2 | NA | TGTGCCAGCAGCTTTATAGGGGAACTAGCCAAAAACATTCAGTACTTC | CASSFIGELAKNIQYF
TRBJ1-5 | many | TRBV30 | TRBD1 | TGTGCCTGGAGTGATACTCGGGCAGGGGGAACAAATCAGCCCCAGCATTTT | CAWSDTRAGGTNQPQHF
TRBJ1-1 | few | TRBV5-8 | NA | TGTGCCAGCAGCCTTGCTTATCAAACTGAAGCTTTCTTT | CASSLAYQTEAFF
TRBJ2-2 | many | TRBV7-9 | NA | TGTGCCAGCAGCTTAGAGGGGACCCTCCGCACCGGGGAGCTGTTTTTT | CASSLEGTLRTGELFF
TRBJ2-1 | NA | TRBV4-1 | TRBD2 | TGCGCCAGCAGCCGACTAGCACCAAGCTCCTACAATGAGCAGTTCTTC | CASSRLAPSSYNEQFF
TRBJ1-2 | NA | TRBV2 | NA | TGTGCCAGCAGGGAGGGGGAAGGTGGCTACACCTTC | CASREGEGGYTF
TRBJ2-1 | NA | TRBV11-2 | TRBD2 | TGTGCCAGCAGCTTACGGGGACTAGCGGGAGGTCATGAGCAGTTCTTC | CASSLRGLAGGHEQFF
TRBJ2-1 | many | TRBV7-2 | TRBD2 | TGTGCCAGCTCTGGGGGAGGGTTCTACAATGAGCAGTTCTTC | CASSGGGFYNEQFF
TRBJ1-2 | many | TRBV20-1 | TRBD1 | TGCAGTGCTAGAGATCAGGGGGGGGGGCAGGCTGGCTACACCTTC | CSARDQGGGQAGYTF
TRBJ1-1 | NA | TRBV7-6 | NA | TGTGCCAGCAGCTTTGACCCAAACACTGAAGCTTTCTTT | CASSFDPNTEAFF
TRBJ1-5 | many | TRBV12-3/TRBV12-4 | NA | TGTGCCAGCAGTTTAAGCCTTATGCCCAAAGGTGGTCAGCCCCAGCATTTT | CASSLSLMPKGGQPQHF
TRBJ2-7 | many | TRBV7-2 | NA | TGTGCCAGCAGCTCGTTACCCCGGGACGAGCAGTACTTC | CASSSLPRDEQYF
TRBJ1-4 | NA | TRBV2 | NA | TGTGCCAGCAGTGATATTTTGGGGCCTAATGAAAAACTGTTTTTT | CASSDILGPNEKLFF
TRBJ2-3 | few | TRBV7-2 | TRBD2 | TGTGCCAGCAGCTCCCCCTACTCCCTAGCGGGGGGGCCATACAGCACAGATACGCAGTATTTT | CASSSPYSLAGGPYSTDTQYF
TRBJ1-4 | few | TRBV19 | NA | TGTGCCAGTACCGAGACAGCCAATGAAAAACTGTTTTTT | CASTETANEKLFF
TRBJ2-2 | many | TRBV7-2 | NA | TGTGCCAGCAGTCCTACGAACACCGGGGAGCTGTTTTTT | CASSPTNTGELFF
TRBJ1-6 | few | TRBV19 | TRBD1 | TGTGCCAGTAGTTCCAGGACAGGGCCTCCGTATTCACCCCTCCACTTT | CASSSRTGPPYSPLHF
TRBJ2-1 | NA | TRBV12-3/TRBV12-4 | NA | TGTGCCAGCAGTTTATCATCGGCAGCCTATACCTCCTACAATGAGCAGTTCTTC | CASSLSSAAYTSYNEQFF
TRBJ1-1 | many | TRBV7-8 | NA | TGTGCCAGCAGCTTAGCCCCGGCTGAAGCTTTCTTT | CASSLAPAEAFF
TRBJ2-6 | few | TRBV6-1 | NA | TGTGCCAGCAGGGTTAGGGCTGGGGCCAACGTCCTGACTTTC | CASRVRAGANVLTF
TRBJ2-7 | many | TRBV6-2/TRBV6-3 | NA | TGTGCCAGCAGTCCAACCGGGACGTGGGACTACGAGCAGTACTTC | CASSPTGTWDYEQYF
TRBJ1-2 | few | TRBV19 | NA | TGTGCCAGTAGTATATTAGTCACCACGTATGGCTACACCTTC | CASSILVTTYGYTF
TRBJ2-5 | many | TRBV7-2 | NA | TGTGCCAGCAGCTCAGTGGGTCAGAAAGAGACCCAGTACTTC | CASSSVGQKETQYF
TRBJ2-3 | NA | TRBV7-6 | NA | TGTGCCAGCAGCCAAGAGATAGATACGCAGTATTTT | CASSQEIDTQYF
TRBJ1-5 | many | TRBV7-2 | TRBD1 | TGTGCCAGCAGCTCCCAGGGGGGGTTTAGCAGCAATCAGCCCCAGCATTTT | CASSSQGGFSSNQPQHF
TRBJ2-5 | few | TRBV7-9 | NA | TGTGCCAGCAGCCCCCAAGAAGGGCCGGAGACCCAGTACTTC | CASSPQEGPETQYF
TRBJ1-5 | few | TRBV19 | NA | TGTGCCAGTTATCCAGGGTGGAATCAGCCCCAGCATTTT | CASYPGWNQPQHF
TRBJ1-1 | many | TRBV7-2 | NA | TGTGCCAGCAGCTTATCAGGGAGGGGTGAAGCTTTCTTT | CASSLSGRGEAFF
TRBJ2-1 | few | TRBV11-2 | TRBD2 | TGTGCCAGCAGCCAAGGACTAGCCTACAATGAGCAGTTCTTC | CASSQGLAYNEQFF
TRBJ2-3 | many | TRBV7-2 | TRBD2 | TGTGCCAGCAGCTTCGGACTAGCGGGGGGGCTAGATACGCAGTATTTT | CASSFGLAGGLDTQYF
TRBJ2-7 | many | TRBV7-2 | NA | TGTGCCAGCAGCTCCGACCAGGGGAGAGGCTCCTACGAGCAGTACTTC | CASSSDQGRGSYEQYF
TRBJ2-1 | once | TRBV28 | NA | TGTGCCAGCAGTTCCCTGGGCCCCTCTAACCGCTGGGAGCAGTTCTTC | CASSSLGPSNRWEQFF
TRBJ2-5 | NA | TRBV18 | TRBD1 | TGTGCCAGCTCACCCCCGGGACAGGAAGAGACCCAGTACTTC | CASSPPGQEETQYF
TRBJ1-5 | few | TRBV18 | TRBD1 | TGTGCCAGCTCACCGACAGGGGGAAGGAGTCAGCCCCAGCATTTT | CASSPTGGRSQPQHF
TRBJ1-1 | NA | TRBV5-1 | NA | TGCGCCAGCAGCTTGGGGTCAAAGACTGAAGCTTTCTTT | CASSLGSKTEAFF
TRBJ2-5 | many | TRBV4-3 | TRBD2 | TGCGCCAGCAGCCAACTCGGACTAGCGGGACAAGAGACCCAGTACTTC | CASSQLGLAGQETQYF
TRBJ1-3 | NA | TRBV5-4 | NA | TGTGCCAGCAGCCCGGGAGGGCAGATCGGAAACACCATATATTTT | CASSPGGQIGNTIYF
TRBJ2-1 | few | TRBV6-2/TRBV6-3 | NA | TGTGCCAGCGGAGGCAGCTACAATGAGCAGTTCTTC | CASGGSYNEQFF
TRBJ2-7 | NA | TRBV10-1 | NA | TGCGCCAGCAGAAGTAAAACCGTCTACGAGCAGTACTTC | CASRSKTVYEQYF
TRBJ1-1 | NA | TRBV5-4 | NA | TGTGCCAGCAGCTTGGATCACAGTCTCGAAGCTTTCTTT | CASSLDHSLEAFF